Below are 3 T cell receptor beta chains sequenced from a single sample in a study of T cell clonality in common variable immunodeficiency. Produced via immunoSEQ multiplex PCR; TCRdb's table is partial and in-frame only. Recorded here are about 81,000 clones, none singletons. The material sequenced was peripheral blood mononuclear cells. Receptors were obtained from a person aged 18 to 70 in good health.

Many counts were recorded for this clone. From the germline J gene comes the end of the CDR3, since the read stops 3 residues before it. The V and J genes are TRBV29-1 and TRBJ2-2, with D possibly TRBD1 on 5 matching bases. Germline V gene sequence: CDR1 SQVTM, CDR2 ANQGSEA. Deletions cut 5 bases from V and 6 bases from J, with 13 bases between. This CDR3 region has 13 residues. CDR3 DNA (partial): TGCAGCGTTACAGGATTGTTGGCCGGGGAG. It translates to CSVTGLLAGE. The whole CDR3 sequence is CSVTGLLAGELFF.

This clone occurred many times. Read data end 3 residues before the CDR3 end; the end is taken from the germline J gene. This chain uses TRBV7-2 with TRBJ2-4; 7 bases are a match to TRBD2. The CDR3 consists of 12 residues. Germline CDR1 and CDR2: SGHTA and FQGNSA. This CDR3 reads CASSLAQRGQYF. The sequenced CDR3 bases are TGTGCCAGCAGCTTAGCCCAGCGGGGT.

A word on this clone: A much larger clonotype is one base distant, so this may be a read error. The read is 3 residues too short to cover the CDR3 end, so that end is filled in from the germline J gene. The chain is built from TRBV19 and TRBJ2-1; a possible D gene is TRBD2 (6 bases). The V gene lost 7 bases and the J gene lost 2 bases, with 15 bases spanning the gap. CDR1 is LNHDA and CDR2 is SQIVND in the germline V gene (reference sequence). The CDR3 is 15 residues long. CDR3 loop: CASKDGTPAYNEQFF. Partial CDR3 DNA: TGTGCCAGTAAGGACGGGACTCCTGCCTACAATGAG.